Each of the 32 T cell receptor beta chains below was sequenced from the same sample in a study of cytomegalovirus exposure and HLA in healthy donors. The method was immunoSEQ multiplex PCR; TCRdb's version includes in-frame clones alone and lacks a portion of them. Here the sample spans 220,000 or so clones, around 80% being singletons. Material for sequencing was PBMCs. Receptors were obtained from a woman between 25 and 40 years old in good health and CMV-seropositive.

The sample holds a few counts of this clone. The V gene is TRBV10-1, the J gene TRBJ2-7, with 8 bases that match TRBD2. The CDR3 loop spans 11 amino acids. V lost 10 bases, J lost 5 bases, and 4 bases stayed unmatched. Germline CDR1 reads WNHNN; CDR2 reads SYGVQD (reference sequence). The CDR3 is CATSGGNEQYF. The CDR3 region has the DNA TGCGCCACCAGCGGGGGAAACGAGCAGTACTTC.

V is TRBV7-8 and J is TRBJ2-6; no definite D call. The V gene lost 3 bases and the J gene lost 0 bases, with 6 bases spanning the gap. CDR1 and CDR2 from the germline V gene are SGHVS and FQNEAQ. The CDR3 has 15 residues. The CDR3 DNA reads as TGTGCCAGCAGCTTCTCAGCCTCTGGGGCCAACGTCCTGACTTTC. Protein: CASSFSASGANVLTF. The full variable domain, with the rest looked up from reference TRBV7-8 and TRBJ2-6, is GAGVSQSPRYKVAKRGQDVALRCDPISGHVSLFWYQQALGQGPEFLTYFQNEAQLDKSGLPSDRFFAERPEGSVSTLKIQRTQQEDSAVYLCASSFSASGANVLTFGAGSRLTVL.

The rearrangement joins TRBV7-9 to TRBJ2-3; D gene unclear. Germline V gives CDR1 SEHNR, CDR2 FQNEAQ (reference sequence). The germline V and J ends were trimmed by 4 bases and 8 bases, with 10 bases remaining between them. The CDR3 length is 12 residues. The CDR3 DNA reads TGTGCCAGCAGCTCCGACGTTGGTACGCAGTATTTT. Its protein product is CASSSDVGTQYF.

The J gene is TRBJ2-7, the V gene TRBV28; D remains ambiguous. The CDR3 is 12 residues long. Germline CDR1 reads MDHEN; CDR2 reads SYDVKM. V gave up 3 bases and J gave up 5 bases, with 8 bases separating them. The CDR3 bases are TGTGCCAGCAGTTTCGAGGTGAACGAGCAGTACTTC. Translated: CASSFEVNEQYF. The whole variable domain, remainder taken from reference TRBV28 and TRBJ2-7, is DVKVTQSSRYLVKRTGEKVFLECVQDMDHENMFWYRQDPGLGLRLIYFSYDVKMKEKGDIPEGYSVSREKKERFSLILESASTNQTSMYLCASSFEVNEQYFGPGTRLTVT.

The chain is built from TRBV7-2 and TRBJ2-3, with unresolved D. Germline V lookup: CDR1 SGHTA, CDR2 FQGNSA. V lost 3 bases and J lost 1, with 2 bases in between. The CDR3 consists of 12 residues. CDR3 residues: CASSFGTDTQYF. DNA for the CDR3: TGTGCCAGCAGCTTTGGCACAGATACGCAGTATTTT.

The chain employs TRBV6-1 and TRBJ2-2; perhaps D is TRBD1 or TRBD2 (6 bases each). Deletions cut 0 bases from V and 3 bases from J, with 17 bases between. CDR1 MNHNS and CDR2 SASEGT come from the germline V gene. The CDR3 consists of 18 residues. The CDR3 loop is CASSEALRGASDTGELFF. The DNA for the CDR3 is TGTGCCAGCAGTGAAGCGCTGAGGGGGGCTTCTGACACCGGGGAGCTGTTTTTT.

The rearrangement joins TRBV4-3 to TRBJ2-7, with 9 nucleotides matching TRBD1. The CDR3 is made up of 14 amino acids. Trimming cost V 5 bases and J 3 bases; bases outside gene matches: 5. The germline gives CDR1 LGHNA, CDR2 YSLEER. CDR3 in amino acids: CASSVGQGNYEQYF. The CDR3 region has the DNA TGCGCCAGCAGCGTCGGACAGGGGAACTACGAGCAGTACTTC.

This chain joins TRBV29-1 and TRBJ2-5; no clear D gene. V was shortened by 0 bases and J by 3 bases, with 8 bases between the two germline ends. Germline V gives CDR1 SQVTM, CDR2 ANQGSEA. The length of the CDR3 is 13 residues. CDR3 coding DNA: TGCAGCGTTGAAGACCGGCTAGAAGAGACCCAGTACTTC. It yields the protein CSVEDRLEETQYF.

The V and J genes are TRBV9 and TRBJ2-3; D not certain. This CDR3 has 14 residues. In germline, CDR1 is SGDLS, CDR2 YYNGEE. Trimming removed 4 bases from V and 1 base from J, with 10 bases in between. The CDR3 region has the DNA TGTGCCAGCAGCTCAGGACCCCGCACAGATACGCAGTATTTT. Encoded protein: CASSSGPRTDTQYF. The variable domain in full, with the rest retrieved from reference TRBV9 and TRBJ2-3, is DSGVTQTPKHLITATGQRVTLRCSPRSGDLSVYWYQQSLDQGLQFLIQYYNGEERAKGNILERFSAQQFPDLHSELNLSSLELGDSALYFCASSSGPRTDTQYFGPGTRLTVL.

The J gene is TRBJ1-5, the V gene TRBV7-8; 8 bases align to TRBD1. CDR1 is SGHVS and CDR2 is FQNEAQ in the germline V gene. CDR3 length: 16 amino acids. V lost 3 bases, J lost 3 bases, and 7 bases stayed unmatched. In DNA form, the CDR3 reads TGTGCCAGCAGCTTTTCAGGACAGGGAGTCAATCAGCCCCAGCATTTT. The encoded protein is CASSFSGQGVNQPQHF.

V usage is TRBV5-1 and J usage is TRBJ2-7; D is perhaps TRBD1 or TRBD2 (5 bases each). The CDR3 spans 17 residues. The germline gives CDR1 SGHRS, CDR2 YFSETQ. With 5 bases removed from V and 6 bases from J, the gap between germline ends came to 27 bases. In nucleotides, the CDR3 is TGCGCCAGCAGGTACTCTTTATGGGGGTCCGGATCTGGCGAGCAGTACTTC. This codes for CASRYSLWGSGSGEQYF. Filled out from reference TRBV5-1 and TRBJ2-7, the complete variable domain reads KAGVTQTPRYLIKTRGQQVTLSCSPISGHRSVSWYQQTPGQGLQFLFEYFSETQRNKGNFPGRFSGRQFSNSRSEMNVSTLELGDSALYLCASRYSLWGSGSGEQYFGPGTRLTVT.

J is TRBJ1-2 and V is TRBV2; 10 bases match TRBD1. The CDR3 has 14 residues. CDR1 and CDR2 from the germline V gene are SNHLY and FYNNEI. Unmatched junction bases numbered 2, after V lost 4 bases and J lost 3 bases. The chain's CDR3 is CASSVDRGDYGYTF. CDR3 DNA: TGTGCCAGCAGTGTGGACAGGGGGGACTATGGCTACACCTTC.

The chain couples TRBV7-9 to TRBJ2-7; 12 bases fit TRBD2. Germline trimming cut 5 bases from V and 3 bases from J; bases unmatched to any gene: 11. In germline, CDR1 is SEHNR, CDR2 FQNEAQ (reference sequence). This CDR3 spans 17 amino acids. The CDR3, as DNA: TGTGCCAGCAGCCCGACTAGCGGGAGCCCCAAAATCTACGAGCAGTACTTC. It specifies CASSPTSGSPKIYEQYF.

The gene calls are TRBV5-6 and TRBJ2-7; the D call may be TRBD1 or TRBD2 (6 bases each). Germline V lookup: CDR1 SGHDT, CDR2 YYEEEE. This CDR3 contains 16 residues. The V gene lost 4 bases and the J gene lost 6 bases, with 23 bases spanning the gap. The CDR3 coding sequence is TGTGCCAGCAGCCCCGGGGGCGGTTTTCCCATTTCCGAGCAGTACTTC. This codes for CASSPGGGFPISEQYF.

The rearrangement joins TRBV29-1 to TRBJ2-1; TRBD2 matches 9 bases. Germline values: CDR1 SQVTM, CDR2 ANQGSEA. The CDR3 extends over 16 amino acids. With 7 bases clipped from V and 4 bases from J, the junction kept 14 bases outside the gene matches. CDR3 DNA sequence: TGCAGCGCCGATGGCCTAGCGGGACGAAAATACAATGAGCAGTTCTTC. Encoded protein: CSADGLAGRKYNEQFF.

The genes are TRBV14 and TRBJ2-7, with D unclear. V lost 5 bases and J lost 3, with 5 bases in between. Germline-derived CDR1 and CDR2 are SGHDN and FVKESK. The CDR3 has 11 residues. The CDR3 here is CASSENYEQYF. CDR3 sequence (DNA): TGTGCCAGCAGCGAAAACTACGAGCAGTACTTC.

The chain combines TRBV29-1 with TRBJ2-7, with D perhaps assigned TRBD1 or TRBD2 (5 bases each). The V end was cut by 5 bases, the J end by 5 bases, with 13 bases between. This CDR3 has 12 residues. The germline CDR1 and CDR2 sequences are SQVTM and ANQGSEA. This CDR3 reads CSVPLRDHEQYF. DNA for the CDR3: TGCAGCGTTCCCCTCAGGGACCACGAGCAGTACTTC.

This chain connects TRBV28 to TRBJ2-7; 7 bases map to TRBD2. The germline V gene encodes CDR1 MDHEN and CDR2 SYDVKM. V shed 3 bases and J 0 bases; nucleotides not matched to a gene: 8. The CDR3 is 16 amino acids. The CDR3 DNA sequence: TGTGCCAGCAGTTTGGGAGGGCTAGCCCTCTCCTACGAGCAGTACTTC. Protein sequence: CASSLGGLALSYEQYF.

The V and J genes are TRBV27 and TRBJ2-5, with 10 bases fitting TRBD1. CDR3 size: 15 residues. Trimming removed 5 bases from V and 6 bases from J; junction bases left unmatched: 9. Germline assignment: CDR1 MNHEY and CDR2 SMNVEV (reference sequence). The CDR3 loop is CASSISRDRGQTQYF. DNA of the CDR3: TGTGCCAGCAGTATCTCCCGGGACAGGGGACAGACCCAGTACTTC.

V and J are TRBV29-1 and TRBJ1-1, with no clear D. CDR3 length: 11 amino acids. Per the germline V gene, CDR1 is SQVTM and CDR2 is ANQGSEA. Between the trimmed V and J ends, which lost 4 bases and 1 base, there was a span of 4 bases. Written as DNA, the CDR3 is TGCAGCGTTGGGAAGAACACTGAAGCTTTCTTT. This sequence encodes CSVGKNTEAFF.

The J gene is TRBJ1-2, the V gene TRBV5-1; no reliable D call. The CDR3 spans 15 residues. The V end lost 0 bases, the J end lost 2 bases, and 11 bases lay between the germline ends. Per germline, CDR1 SGHRS and CDR2 YFSETQ. For the CDR3, the DNA is TGCGCCAGCAGCTTGGCAGGTTCCGTCAACTATGGCTACACCTTC. Encoded protein: CASSLAGSVNYGYTF.

This clone was seen just once. The chain is built from TRBV18 and TRBJ2-5, with 7 bases matching TRBD1. This CDR3 region has 16 residues. V lost 4 bases, J lost 0 bases, and 8 bases stayed unmatched. In germline, CDR1 is KGHSH, CDR2 LQKENI. CDR3 region: CASSLYRDRYQETQYF. The CDR3 nucleotides read TGTGCCAGCTCACTCTACCGGGACAGATACCAAGAGACCCAGTACTTC.

The chain has TRBV27 and TRBJ2-7; D call uncertain. The V end lost 5 bases, the J end lost 4 bases, and 9 bases lay between the germline ends. CDR3 length: 12 residues. CDR1 and CDR2 (germline): MNHEY, SMNVEV (reference sequence). The CDR3 bases are TGTGCCAGCAGTCCACACCCTTACGAGCAGTACTTC. Translation gives CASSPHPYEQYF.

This chain uses TRBV27 with TRBJ2-7, with 8 nucleotides matching TRBD2. The CDR3 loop spans 14 amino acids. The ends lost 5 bases at V and 3 bases at J; junction bases unmatched: 6. Germline-derived CDR1 and CDR2 are MNHEY and SMNVEV (reference sequence). CDR3 sequence reads: CASSRRGGFYEQYF. The DNA for the CDR3 is TGTGCCAGCAGTCGACGGGGGGGGTTCTACGAGCAGTACTTC.

CDR3 protein: CATSRRTSGNNEQFF. CDR3 nucleotide sequence: TGTGCCACCAGCAGGAGGACTAGCGGTAACAATGAGCAGTTCTTC. V is TRBV15 and J is TRBJ2-1; 10 bases fit TRBD2. Germline V gene lookup returns CDR1 LNHNV and CDR2 YYDKDF (reference sequence). Unmatched junction bases numbered 4, after V lost 3 bases and J lost 5 bases. The CDR3 consists of 15 residues. The full variable domain, its missing parts supplied by reference TRBV15 and TRBJ2-1, is DAMVIQNPRYQVTQFGKPVTLSCSQTLNHNVMYWYQQKSSQAPKLLFHYYDKDFNNEADTPDNFQSRRPNTSFCFLDIRSPGLGDTAMYLCATSRRTSGNNEQFFGPGTRLTVL.

V and J are TRBV4-1 and TRBJ1-1; unclear D gene. Germline V gene lookup returns CDR1 MGHRA and CDR2 YSYEKL. The CDR3 extends over 13 amino acids. Trimming took off 8 bases at V and 6 bases at J, with 16 bases between the two ends. In DNA, the CDR3 is TGCGCCAGCGGAAACGGAGGAACCGCTGAAGCTTTCTTT. Translated, it gives CASGNGGTAEAFF.

This rearrangement joins TRBV30 to TRBJ2-7; D remains ambiguous. Germline V gene sequence: CDR1 GTSNPN, CDR2 SVGIG (reference sequence). V gave up 3 bases and J gave up 6 bases, with 21 bases separating them. This CDR3 has 15 residues. As DNA, the CDR3 is TGTGCCTGGAGCAGATCCCCACCCTTTGGGCGCGAGCAGTACTTC. Translating it yields CAWSRSPPFGREQYF. The whole variable domain, remainder taken from reference TRBV30 and TRBJ2-7, is SQTIHQWPATLVQPVGSPLSLECTVEGTSNPNLYWYRQAAGRGLQLLFYSVGIGQISSEVPQNLSASRPQDRQFILSSKKLLLSDSGFYLCAWSRSPPFGREQYFGPGTRLTVT.

The chain joins TRBV30 to TRBJ2-7, with D perhaps TRBD2 (6 bases). The length of the CDR3 is 15 residues. Germline lookup yields CDR1 GTSNPN and CDR2 SVGIG (reference sequence). Trimming shortened V by 0 bases and J by 3 bases, and 15 bases separated the two germline ends. The CDR3 loop is CAWSVGGIFSYEQYF. The CDR3 bases are TGTGCCTGGAGTGTAGGAGGGATTTTTAGCTACGAGCAGTACTTC.

V usage is TRBV30 and J usage is TRBJ2-5, with 10 bases lining up with TRBD2. V gave up 3 bases and J gave up 8 bases; unmatched junction bases: 6. The germline V gene encodes CDR1 GTSNPN and CDR2 SVGIG (reference sequence). The CDR3 sequence is 13 residues long. DNA of the CDR3: TGTGCCTGGAGCCTTAGCGGGAGGAATACCCAGTACTTC. Translation: CAWSLSGRNTQYF.

The rearrangement links TRBV7-6 to TRBJ1-2; 8 nucleotides align to TRBD1. This CDR3 comprises 17 residues. Unmatched junction bases numbered 13, after V lost 4 bases and J lost 3 bases. Germline CDR1 is SGHVS and CDR2 is FNYEAQ. CDR3 DNA: TGTGCCAGCAGCTCAGTTCCGACAGGGGCAACGGACTATGGCTACACCTTC. Encoded protein: CASSSVPTGATDYGYTF. Based on the CDR3 plus reference TRBV7-6 and TRBJ1-2, the full variable domain is GAGVSQSPRYKVTKRGQDVALRCDPISGHVSLYWYRQALGQGPEFLTYFNYEAQQDKSGLPNDRFSAERPEGSISTLTIQRTEQRDSAMYRCASSSVPTGATDYGYTFGSGTRLTVV.

The rearrangement uses TRBV12-5 and TRBJ1-2; D gene uncertain. The CDR3 totals 12 residues. The germline V gene encodes CDR1 LGHNT and CDR2 FRNRAP. Trimming removed 2 bases from V and 4 bases from J, with 5 bases in between. The CDR3 sequence: CASGLPLYGYTF. In DNA form, the CDR3 reads TGTGCTAGTGGTTTGCCCCTCTATGGCTACACCTTC.

The chain is built from TRBV28 and TRBJ1-2; D gene uncertain. This CDR3 spans 14 amino acids. Germline V CDR1 and CDR2: MDHEN, SYDVKM. With 7 bases removed from V and 8 bases from J, the gap between germline ends came to 20 bases. The CDR3 region is CASNFGDVREGYTF. CDR3 sequence (DNA): TGTGCCAGCAATTTTGGAGATGTTAGGGAGGGCTACACCTTC.